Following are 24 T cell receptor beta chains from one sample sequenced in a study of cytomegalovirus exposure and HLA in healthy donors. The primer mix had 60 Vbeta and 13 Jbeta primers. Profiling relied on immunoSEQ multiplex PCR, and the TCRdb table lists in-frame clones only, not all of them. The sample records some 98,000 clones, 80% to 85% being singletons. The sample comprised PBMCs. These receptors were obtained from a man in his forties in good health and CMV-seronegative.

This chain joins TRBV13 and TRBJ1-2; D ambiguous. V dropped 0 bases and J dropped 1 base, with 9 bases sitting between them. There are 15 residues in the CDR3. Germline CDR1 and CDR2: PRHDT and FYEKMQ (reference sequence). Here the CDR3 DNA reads TGTGCCAGCAGCTTAGGGTTACTTAATAACTATGGCTACACCTTC. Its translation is CASSLGLLNNYGYTF. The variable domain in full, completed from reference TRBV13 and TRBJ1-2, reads AAGVIQSPRHLIKEKRETATLKCYPIPRHDTVYWYQQGPGQDPQFLISFYEKMQSDKGSIPDRFSAQQFSDYHSELNMSSLELGDSALYFCASSLGLLNNYGYTFGSGTRLTVV.

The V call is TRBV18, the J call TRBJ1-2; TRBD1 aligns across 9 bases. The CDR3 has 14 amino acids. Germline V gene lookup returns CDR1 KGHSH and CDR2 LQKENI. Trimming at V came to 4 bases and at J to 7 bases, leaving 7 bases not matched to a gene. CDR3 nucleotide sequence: TGTGCCAGCTCACGCTACGGGACAGGGAGTGGCTACACCTTC. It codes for CASSRYGTGSGYTF.

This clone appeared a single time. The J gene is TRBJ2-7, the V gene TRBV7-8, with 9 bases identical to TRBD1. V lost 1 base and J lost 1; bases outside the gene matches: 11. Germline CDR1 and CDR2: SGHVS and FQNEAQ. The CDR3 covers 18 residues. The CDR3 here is CASSLGGQGSPGSYEQYF. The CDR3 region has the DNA TGTGCCAGCAGCTTAGGGGGACAGGGCAGCCCTGGGTCCTACGAGCAGTACTTC.

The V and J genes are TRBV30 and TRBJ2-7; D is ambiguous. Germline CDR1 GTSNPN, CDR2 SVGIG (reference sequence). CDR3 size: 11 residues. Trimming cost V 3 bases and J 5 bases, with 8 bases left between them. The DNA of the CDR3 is TGTGCCTGGAGACAGACGGACGAGCAGTACTTC. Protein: CAWRQTDEQYF.

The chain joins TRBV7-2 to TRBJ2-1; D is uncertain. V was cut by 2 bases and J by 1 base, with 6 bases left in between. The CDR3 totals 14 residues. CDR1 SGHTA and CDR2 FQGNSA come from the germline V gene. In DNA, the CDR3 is TGTGCCAGCAGCTTAACCAGTTCCTACAATGAGCAGTTCTTC. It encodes CASSLTSSYNEQFF. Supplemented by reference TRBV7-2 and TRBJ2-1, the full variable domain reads GAGVSQSPSNKVTEKGKDVELRCDPISGHTALYWYRQSLGQGLEFLIYFQGNSAPDKSGLPSDRFSAERTGGSVSTLTIQRTQQEDSAVYLCASSLTSSYNEQFFGPGTRLTVL.

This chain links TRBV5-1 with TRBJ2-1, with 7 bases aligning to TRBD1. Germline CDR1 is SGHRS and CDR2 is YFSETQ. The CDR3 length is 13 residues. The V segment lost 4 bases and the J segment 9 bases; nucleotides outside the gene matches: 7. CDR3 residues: CASSQDRSPEQFF. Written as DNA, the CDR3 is TGCGCCAGCAGCCAGGACAGGTCGCCTGAGCAGTTCTTC. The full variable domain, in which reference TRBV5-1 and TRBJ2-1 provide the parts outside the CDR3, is KAGVTQTPRYLIKTRGQQVTLSCSPISGHRSVSWYQQTPGQGLQFLFEYFSETQRNKGNFPGRFSGRQFSNSRSEMNVSTLELGDSALYLCASSQDRSPEQFFGPGTRLTVL.

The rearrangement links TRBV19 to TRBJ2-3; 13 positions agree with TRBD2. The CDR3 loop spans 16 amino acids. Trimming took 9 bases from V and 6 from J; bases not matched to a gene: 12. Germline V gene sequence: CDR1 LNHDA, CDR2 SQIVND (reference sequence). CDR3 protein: CARPLAGGSGADTQYF. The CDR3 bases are TGTGCCAGGCCACTAGCGGGAGGGAGTGGGGCGGATACGCAGTATTTT.

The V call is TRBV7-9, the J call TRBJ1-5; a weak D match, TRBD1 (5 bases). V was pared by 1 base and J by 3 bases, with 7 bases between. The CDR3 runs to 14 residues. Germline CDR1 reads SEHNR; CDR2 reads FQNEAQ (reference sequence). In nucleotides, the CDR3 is TGTGCCAGCAGCTTAGGGGGGGACAATCAGCCCCAGCATTTT. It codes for CASSLGGDNQPQHF.

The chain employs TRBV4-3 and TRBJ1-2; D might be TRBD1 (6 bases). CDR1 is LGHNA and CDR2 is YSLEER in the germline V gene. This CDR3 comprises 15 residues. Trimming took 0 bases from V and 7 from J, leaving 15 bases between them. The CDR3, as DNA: TGCGCCAGCAGCCAAGATCACCAGGGGCTCTGTGGCTACACCTTC. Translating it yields CASSQDHQGLCGYTF.

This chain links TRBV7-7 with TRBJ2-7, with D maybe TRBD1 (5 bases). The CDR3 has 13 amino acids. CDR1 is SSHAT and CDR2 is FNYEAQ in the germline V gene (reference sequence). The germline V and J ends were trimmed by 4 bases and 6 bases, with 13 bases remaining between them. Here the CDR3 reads CASSSDQGSEQYF. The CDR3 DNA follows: TGTGCCAGCAGCTCCGATCAGGGTTCCGAGCAGTACTTC.

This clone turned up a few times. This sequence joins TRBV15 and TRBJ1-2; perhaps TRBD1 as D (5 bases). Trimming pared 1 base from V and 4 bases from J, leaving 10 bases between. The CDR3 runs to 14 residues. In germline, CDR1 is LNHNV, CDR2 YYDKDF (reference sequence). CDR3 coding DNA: TGTGCCACCAGCAGAGTCGACAGTGGCTATGGCTACACCTTC. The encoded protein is CATSRVDSGYGYTF.

CDR3 DNA: TGTGCCAGCAGCCAAGCCCCGGGACACCAGACAGAGCCCGGAAACACCATATATTTT. This translates into CASSQAPGHQTEPGNTIYF. V is TRBV4-2 and J is TRBJ1-3, with D perhaps TRBD1 (6 bases). This CDR3 spans 19 amino acids. Germline V CDR1 and CDR2: LGHNA, YNFKEQ. V lost 1 base, J lost 4 bases, and 23 bases lay in between.

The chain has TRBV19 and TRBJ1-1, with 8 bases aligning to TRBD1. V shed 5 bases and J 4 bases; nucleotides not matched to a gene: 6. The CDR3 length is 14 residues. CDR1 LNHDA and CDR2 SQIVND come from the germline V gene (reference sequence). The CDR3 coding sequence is TGTGCCAGTAGTGCCCCGACAGGGGCCACTGAAGCTTTCTTT. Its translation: CASSAPTGATEAFF. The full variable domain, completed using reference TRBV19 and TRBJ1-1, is DGGITQSPKYLFRKEGQNVTLSCEQNLNHDAMYWYRQDPGQGLRLIYYSQIVNDFQKGDIAEGYSVSREKKESFPLTVTSAQKNPTAFYLCASSAPTGATEAFFGQGTRLTVV.

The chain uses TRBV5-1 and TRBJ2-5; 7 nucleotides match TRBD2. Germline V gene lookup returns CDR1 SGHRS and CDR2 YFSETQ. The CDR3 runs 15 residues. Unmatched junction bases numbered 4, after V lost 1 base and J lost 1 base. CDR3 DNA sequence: TGCGCCAGCAGCTTGAGGCCTAGCGGCCAAGAGACCCAGTACTTC. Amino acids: CASSLRPSGQETQYF.

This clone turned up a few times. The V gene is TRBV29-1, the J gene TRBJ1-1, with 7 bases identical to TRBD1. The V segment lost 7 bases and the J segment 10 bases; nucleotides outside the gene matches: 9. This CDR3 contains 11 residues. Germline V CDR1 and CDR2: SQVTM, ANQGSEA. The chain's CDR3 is CSGLTGRGAFF. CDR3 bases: TGCAGCGGGCTGACAGGGCGGGGAGCTTTCTTT.

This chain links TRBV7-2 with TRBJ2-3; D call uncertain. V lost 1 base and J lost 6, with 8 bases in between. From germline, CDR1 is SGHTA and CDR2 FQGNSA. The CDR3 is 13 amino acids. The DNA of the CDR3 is TGTGCCAGCAGCTTAGAAACCAGGGATACGCAGTATTTT. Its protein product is CASSLETRDTQYF.

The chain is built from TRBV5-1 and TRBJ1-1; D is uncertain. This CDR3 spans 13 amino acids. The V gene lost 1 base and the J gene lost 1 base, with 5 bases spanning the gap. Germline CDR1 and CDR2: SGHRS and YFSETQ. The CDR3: CASSLTQNTEAFF. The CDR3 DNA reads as TGCGCCAGCAGCTTGACACAGAACACTGAAGCTTTCTTT.

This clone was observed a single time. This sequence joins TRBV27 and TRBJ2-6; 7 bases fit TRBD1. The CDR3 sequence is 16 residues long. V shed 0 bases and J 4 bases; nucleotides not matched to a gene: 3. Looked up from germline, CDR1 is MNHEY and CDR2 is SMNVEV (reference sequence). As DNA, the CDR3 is TGTGCCAGCAGTTTATCAAGGGGGCCAGGGGCCAACGTCCTGACTTTC. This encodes CASSLSRGPGANVLTF.

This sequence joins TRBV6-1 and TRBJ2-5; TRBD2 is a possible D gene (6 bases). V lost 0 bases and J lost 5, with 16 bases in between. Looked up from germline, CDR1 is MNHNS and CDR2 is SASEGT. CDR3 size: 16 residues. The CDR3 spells CASSEARDSTWETQYF. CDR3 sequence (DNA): TGTGCCAGCAGTGAAGCGCGGGACTCTACCTGGGAGACCCAGTACTTC.

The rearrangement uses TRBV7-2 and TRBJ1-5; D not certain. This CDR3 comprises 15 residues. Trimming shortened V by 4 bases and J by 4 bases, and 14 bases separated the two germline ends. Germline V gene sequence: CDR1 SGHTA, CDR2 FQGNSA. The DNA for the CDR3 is TGTGCCAGCAGCTCTCAGGCGGCGGGGAATCAGCCCCAGCATTTT. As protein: CASSSQAAGNQPQHF.

This CDR3 is CASSWSGRYEQYF. Here the CDR3 DNA reads TGTGCCAGCTCTTGGTCAGGGAGGTACGAGCAGTACTTC. The chain recombines TRBV6-5 with TRBJ2-7, with D perhaps matching TRBD2 (6 bases). CDR1 is MNHEY, CDR2 SVGAGI, per germline. CDR3 size: 13 residues. With 8 bases removed from V and 4 bases from J, the gap between germline ends came to 15 bases.

CDR3 in amino acids: CASPATGSSLANTGELFF. The CDR3 DNA reads TGTGCCTCTCCCGCGACAGGGTCTAGCCTGGCGAACACCGGGGAGCTGTTTTTT. This chain links TRBV30 with TRBJ2-2, with 7 positions matching TRBD1. The CDR3 is made up of 18 amino acids. V dropped 7 bases and J dropped 0; count of bases not matched to a gene: 17. Germline V CDR1 and CDR2: GTSNPN, SVGIG (reference sequence).

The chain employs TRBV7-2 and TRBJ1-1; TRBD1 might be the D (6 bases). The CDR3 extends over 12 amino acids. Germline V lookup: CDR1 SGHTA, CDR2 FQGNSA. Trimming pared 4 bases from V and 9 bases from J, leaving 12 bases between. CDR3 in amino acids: CASSSTGTKAFF. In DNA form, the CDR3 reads TGTGCCAGCAGCTCCACCGGGACAAAAGCTTTCTTT. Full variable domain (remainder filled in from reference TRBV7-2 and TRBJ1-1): GAGVSQSPSNKVTEKGKDVELRCDPISGHTALYWYRQSLGQGLEFLIYFQGNSAPDKSGLPSDRFSAERTGGSVSTLTIQRTQQEDSAVYLCASSSTGTKAFFGQGTRLTVV.

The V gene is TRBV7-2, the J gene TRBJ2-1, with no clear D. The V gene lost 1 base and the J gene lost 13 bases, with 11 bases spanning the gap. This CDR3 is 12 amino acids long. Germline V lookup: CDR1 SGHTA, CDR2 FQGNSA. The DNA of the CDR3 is TGTGCCAGCAGCTTAGTCGCCAGGCCTCAGTTCTTC. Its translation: CASSLVARPQFF.